Detailed here is one T cell receptor (beta chain). The antigen is not known. Trimming removed 3 bases from V and 1 base from J, with 12 bases in between. This CDR3 has 15 amino acids. Germline CDR1 is LNHDA and CDR2 is SQIVND (reference sequence). Some clones are missing from TCRdb's copy, which holds only in-frame ones; the method was immunoSEQ multiplex PCR. The profile shows roughly 120,000 clones, around 90% of them singletons. The data stem from a study of T cell responses to AZD1222 COVID-19 vaccine. The study's findings and limits: Dominant at 160-218 and 743-854, vaccine-associated CD4 TCRs also spanned spike.

The chain couples TRBV19 to TRBJ1-2; the D is unclear. This receptor was obtained from an adult in good health. This specimen consisted of peripheral blood, obtained on day 0 of AZD1222 vaccination. CDR3 region: CASSIGTRINYGYTF. DNA of the CDR3: TGTGCCAGTAGTATCGGAACACGGATTAACTATGGCTACACCTTC.